The 12 T cell receptor beta chains given below trace back to one sample, sequenced in a study of blood T cell repertoires in COVID-19. Some clones are missing from TCRdb's copy, which holds only in-frame ones; the method was immunoSEQ multiplex PCR. The sample has 90,000 to 150,000 clones, over 75% seen once. Material for sequencing was peripheral blood. All receptors derive from a man older than 75 with acute or convalescent COVID-19.

This chain uses TRBV7-9 with TRBJ1-6; possibly TRBD1 for D (5 bases). V lost 2 bases and J lost 6, with 14 bases in between. The CDR3 is 16 amino acids. The germline V gene encodes CDR1 SEHNR and CDR2 FQNEAQ (reference sequence). CDR3 DNA: TGTGCCAGCAGCTTATCCGGGGGTCGAGGTAATTCACCCCTCCACTTT. Translating it yields CASSLSGGRGNSPLHF.

The CDR3 spells CASSAPGGTEAFF. CDR3 coding DNA: TGCGCCAGCAGCGCCCCCGGGGGGACTGAAGCTTTCTTT. This chain links TRBV5-1 with TRBJ1-1; D is possibly TRBD1 (5 bases). The germline V gene encodes CDR1 SGHRS and CDR2 YFSETQ. The CDR3 has 13 residues. V was cut by 4 bases and J by 5 bases, with 12 bases left in between.

The chain employs TRBV5-1 and TRBJ1-1, with 8 positions matching TRBD1. The CDR3 sequence is 13 residues long. V dropped 3 bases and J dropped 4; count of bases not matched to a gene: 2. Germline CDR1 is SGHRS and CDR2 is YFSETQ. The CDR3: CASSSQGGTEAFF. The CDR3 DNA is TGCGCCAGCAGCTCACAGGGGGGCACTGAAGCTTTCTTT.

This chain links TRBV6-2 or TRBV6-3 with TRBJ2-7; a possible D gene is TRBD2 (7 bases). This CDR3 contains 15 residues. The V gene lost 4 bases and the J gene lost 6 bases, with 19 bases spanning the gap. Germline-derived CDR1 and CDR2 are MNHEY and SVGEGT. The CDR3: CASSFYIGGPGEQYF. CDR3 coding DNA: TGTGCCAGCAGTTTCTATATCGGGGGGCCCGGCGAGCAGTACTTC.

This chain links TRBV7-2 with TRBJ1-1; 7 positions match TRBD1. The CDR3 contains 14 residues. CDR1 and CDR2 (germline): SGHTA, FQGNSA. V shed 5 bases, J shed 2 bases, and the junction held 5 bases outside the gene matches. In DNA, the CDR3 is TGTGCCAGCAGCCCTACAGGGGTAAACACTGAAGCTTTCTTT. It translates to CASSPTGVNTEAFF.

The chain joins TRBV11-2 to TRBJ2-1; a possible D gene is TRBD2 (6 bases). Germline V lookup: CDR1 SGHAT, CDR2 FQNNGV. Trimming took 1 base from V and 5 from J, leaving 6 bases between them. The CDR3 totals 13 residues. CDR3: CASSLGGDNEQFF. CDR3 coding DNA: TGTGCCAGCAGCTTAGGGGGGGACAATGAGCAGTTCTTC.

This chain joins TRBV13 and TRBJ1-4; a weak D match, TRBD1 (6 bases). Germline CDR1 is PRHDT and CDR2 is FYEKMQ (reference sequence). Trimming removed 0 bases from V and 8 bases from J, with 13 bases in between. There are 15 residues in the CDR3. Here the CDR3 DNA reads TGTGCCAGCAGCTTAGGCCCCCAGGGGTTAGAAAAACTGTTTTTT. This gives the protein CASSLGPQGLEKLFF.

The chain carries TRBV19 and TRBJ2-5; D is possibly TRBD2 (6 bases). V lost 4 bases and J lost 3, with 15 bases in between. CDR1 LNHDA and CDR2 SQIVND come from the germline V gene (reference sequence). This CDR3 spans 15 amino acids. As DNA, the CDR3 is TGTGCCAGTAGTACGGCGGGGACTTCTAAAGAGACCCAGTACTTC. Encoded protein: CASSTAGTSKETQYF.

The chain recombines TRBV9 with TRBJ1-2; perhaps TRBD1 as D (6 bases). Germline V gene data show CDR1 as SGDLS and CDR2 as YYNGEE. The CDR3 consists of 15 residues. Deletions cut 0 bases from V and 3 bases from J, with 12 bases between. CDR3 bases: TGTGCCAGCAGCGTAGGCAGGGGATACGACTATGGCTACACCTTC. This sequence encodes CASSVGRGYDYGYTF.

With regard to this clone: Other DNA sequences in the same sample also yield this CDR3. The V call is TRBV3-1 (or the pseudogene TRBV3-2), the J call TRBJ2-5; 7 bases line up with TRBD2. CDR1 and CDR2 from the germline V gene are LGHDT and YNNKEL (reference sequence). V gave up 3 bases and J gave up 5 bases; unmatched junction bases: 9. This CDR3 region has 15 residues. The DNA of the CDR3 is TGTGCCAGCAGCCAGGGAACGGGGGGAGGGGAGACCCAGTACTTC. Protein sequence: CASSQGTGGGETQYF.

This clone showed up just once. The chain has TRBV7-9 and TRBJ1-6; 7 nucleotides line up with TRBD1. V was pared by 8 bases and J by 5 bases, with 6 bases of the junction left unmatched. Germline CDR1 SEHNR, CDR2 FQNEAQ (reference sequence). This CDR3 region has 14 residues. The CDR3 region has the DNA TGTGCCAGCCCAAAAGGGGGCGATAATTCACCCCTCCACTTT. Amino acid sequence: CASPKGGDNSPLHF.

This chain uses TRBV7-2 with TRBJ1-5, with no clear D. V lost 1 base and J 7 bases, leaving 5 bases between the germline ends. The CDR3 is made up of 12 amino acids. Germline loops: CDR1 SGHTA, CDR2 FQGNSA. The DNA for the CDR3 is TGTGCCAGCAGCTTAGATTTACAGCCCCAGCATTTT. This gives the protein CASSLDLQPQHF.